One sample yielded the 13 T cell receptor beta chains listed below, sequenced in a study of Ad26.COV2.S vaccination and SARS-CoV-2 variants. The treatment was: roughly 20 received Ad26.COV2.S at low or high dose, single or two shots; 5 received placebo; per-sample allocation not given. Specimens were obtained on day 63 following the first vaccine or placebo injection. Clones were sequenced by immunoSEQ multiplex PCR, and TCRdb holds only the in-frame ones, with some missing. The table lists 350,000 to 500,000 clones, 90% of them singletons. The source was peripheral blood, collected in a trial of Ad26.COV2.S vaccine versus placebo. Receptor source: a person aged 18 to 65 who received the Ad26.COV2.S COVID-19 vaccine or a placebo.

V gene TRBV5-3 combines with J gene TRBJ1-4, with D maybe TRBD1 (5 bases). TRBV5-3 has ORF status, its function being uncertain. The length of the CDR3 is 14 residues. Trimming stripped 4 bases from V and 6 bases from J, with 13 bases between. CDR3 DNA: TGTGCCAGAAGCGCGACAGAGGCTGATGAAAAACTGTTTTTT. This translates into CARSATEADEKLFF.

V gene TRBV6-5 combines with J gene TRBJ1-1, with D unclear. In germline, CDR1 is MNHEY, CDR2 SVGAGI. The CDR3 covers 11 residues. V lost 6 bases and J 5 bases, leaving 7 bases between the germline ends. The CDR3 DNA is TGTGCCAGCAGCTCTCTTACTGAAGCTTTCTTT. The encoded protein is CASSSLTEAFF.

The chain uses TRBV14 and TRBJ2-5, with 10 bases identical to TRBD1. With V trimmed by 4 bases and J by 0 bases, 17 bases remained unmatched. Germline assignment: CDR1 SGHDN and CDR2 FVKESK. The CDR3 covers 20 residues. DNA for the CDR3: TGTGCCAGCAGCCTGTATTCCTTTAAGTCGGACAGGGGGGACCAAGAGACCCAGTACTTC. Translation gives CASSLYSFKSDRGDQETQYF.

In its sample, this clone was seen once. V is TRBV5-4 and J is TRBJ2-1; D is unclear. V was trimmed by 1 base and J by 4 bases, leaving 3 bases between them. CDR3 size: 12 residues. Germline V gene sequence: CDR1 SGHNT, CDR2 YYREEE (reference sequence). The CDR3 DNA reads TGTGCCAGCAGCTTGAATTACAATGAGCAGTTCTTC. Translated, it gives CASSLNYNEQFF.

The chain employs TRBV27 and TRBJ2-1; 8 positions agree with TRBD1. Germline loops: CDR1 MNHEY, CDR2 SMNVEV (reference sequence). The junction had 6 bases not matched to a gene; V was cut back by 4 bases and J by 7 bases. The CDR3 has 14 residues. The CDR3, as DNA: TGTGCCAGCAGTTACTCGGACAGGGCAAATGAGCAGTTCTTC. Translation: CASSYSDRANEQFF.

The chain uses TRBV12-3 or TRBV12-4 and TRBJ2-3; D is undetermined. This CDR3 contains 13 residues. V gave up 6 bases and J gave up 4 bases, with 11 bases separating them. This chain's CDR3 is CASSGLVADTQYF. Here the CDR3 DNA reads TGTGCCAGCAGCGGATTGGTGGCAGATACGCAGTATTTT.

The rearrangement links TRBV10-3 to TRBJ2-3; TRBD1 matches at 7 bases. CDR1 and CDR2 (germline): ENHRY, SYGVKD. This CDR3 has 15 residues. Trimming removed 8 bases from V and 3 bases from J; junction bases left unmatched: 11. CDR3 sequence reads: CAISSKPGGTDTQYF. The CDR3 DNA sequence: TGTGCCATCTCCTCGAAGCCAGGGGGAACAGATACGCAGTATTTT.

CDR3 amino acids: CASSPRREGWTGELFF. The CDR3 DNA follows: TGTGCCAGCAGCCCCAGGAGGGAGGGTTGGACCGGGGAGCTGTTTTTT. This chain joins TRBV5-4 and TRBJ2-2; 7 bases are a match to TRBD2. J lost 5 bases, V lost 4 bases, and 11 bases had no gene match. Germline CDR1 SGHNT, CDR2 YYREEE (reference sequence). This CDR3 contains 16 residues.

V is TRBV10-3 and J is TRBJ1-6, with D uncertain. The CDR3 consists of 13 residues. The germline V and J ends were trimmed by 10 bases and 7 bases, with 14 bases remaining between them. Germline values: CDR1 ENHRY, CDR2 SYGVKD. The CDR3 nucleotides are TGTGCCAACAGCCGGGGAAACAATTCACCCCTCCACTTT. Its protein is CANSRGNNSPLHF.

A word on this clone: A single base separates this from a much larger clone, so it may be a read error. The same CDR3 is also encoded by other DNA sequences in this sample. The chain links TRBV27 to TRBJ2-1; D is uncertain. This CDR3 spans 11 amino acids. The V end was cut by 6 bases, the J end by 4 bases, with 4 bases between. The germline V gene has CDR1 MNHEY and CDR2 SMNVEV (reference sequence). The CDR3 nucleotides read TGTGCCAGCAGCAAATACAATGAGCAGTTCTTC. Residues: CASSKYNEQFF.

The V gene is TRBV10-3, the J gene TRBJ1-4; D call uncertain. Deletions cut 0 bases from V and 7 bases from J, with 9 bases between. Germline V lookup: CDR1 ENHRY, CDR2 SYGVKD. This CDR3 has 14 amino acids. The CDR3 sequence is CAISESRESEKLFF. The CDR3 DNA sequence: TGTGCCATCAGTGAGTCGAGGGAAAGTGAAAAACTGTTTTTT.

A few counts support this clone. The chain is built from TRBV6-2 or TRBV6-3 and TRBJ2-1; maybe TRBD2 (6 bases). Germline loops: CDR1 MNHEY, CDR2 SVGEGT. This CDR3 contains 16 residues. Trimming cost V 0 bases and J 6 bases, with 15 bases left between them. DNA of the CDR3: TGTGCCAGCAGTTACTCCGGCGGGGACCCCTCCAATGAGCAGTTCTTC. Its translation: CASSYSGGDPSNEQFF.

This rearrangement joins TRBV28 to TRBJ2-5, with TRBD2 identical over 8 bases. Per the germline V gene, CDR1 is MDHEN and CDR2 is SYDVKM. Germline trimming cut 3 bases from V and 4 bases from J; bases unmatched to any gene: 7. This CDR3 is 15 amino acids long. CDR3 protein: CASSFSGSSLETQYF. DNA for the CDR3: TGTGCCAGCAGTTTCAGCGGGAGTAGTTTAGAGACCCAGTACTTC. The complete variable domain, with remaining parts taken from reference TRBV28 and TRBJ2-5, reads DVKVTQSSRYLVKRTGEKVFLECVQDMDHENMFWYRQDPGLGLRLIYFSYDVKMKEKGDIPEGYSVSREKKERFSLILESASTNQTSMYLCASSFSGSSLETQYFGPGTRLLVL.